A single sample gave rise to the 18 T cell receptor beta chains below, sequenced in a study of neurological immune-mediated disorders. TCRdb independently ran MiXCR on the 5' RACE reads; one entry per CDR3 protein. The table records around 67,000 distinct CDR3 sequences, around 5.2% of them present only once. Material for sequencing was PBMCs. Source of these receptors: a man aged 18 to 29 with multiple sclerosis.

This clonotype was picked up many times. A read error may account for a junction end that differs from germline. This sequence joins TRBV7-2 and TRBJ1-5; TRBD1 agrees at 7 bases. The germline V gene has CDR1 SGHTA and CDR2 FQGNSA. The CDR3 has 13 residues. The CDR3 DNA reads TGTGCCAGCAGCTCGACAGGGAATCAGCCCCAGAATTTT. The encoded protein is CASSSTGNQPQNF.

This clonotype was found a few times. The CDR3 protein is CASSPGKGNEKLFF. The CDR3 DNA sequence: TGTGCCAGCAGCCCGGGAAAGGGGAATGAAAAACTGTTTTTT. The chain has TRBV7-2 and TRBJ1-4, with TRBD1 as a possible D gene (5 bases). This CDR3 is 14 amino acids long. Germline CDR1 and CDR2: SGHTA and FQGNSA. V was pared by 5 bases and J by 5 bases, with 12 bases between. The complete variable domain, with remaining parts taken from reference TRBV7-2 and TRBJ1-4, reads GAGVSQSPSNKVTEKGKDVELRCDPISGHTALYWYRQSLGQGLEFLIYFQGNSAPDKSGLPSDRFSAERTGGSVSTLTIQRTQQEDSAVYLCASSPGKGNEKLFFGSGTQLSVL.

This clonotype was seen many times. This sequence joins TRBV24-1 and TRBJ2-7; 9 nucleotides agree with TRBD1. V was clipped by 3 bases and J by 5 bases; unmatched bases: 7. CDR3 length: 15 amino acids. Germline CDR1 and CDR2: KGHDR and SFDVKD. The CDR3 DNA reads as TGTGCCACCAGTGATCCCCTGGGACAGGGAGACGAGCAGTACTTC. It codes for CATSDPLGQGDEQYF.

This clonotype was found a few times. It may be a read error: a sequence one base away is much more abundant. This rearrangement joins TRBV10-3 to TRBJ2-5; 9 bases map to TRBD2. The germline CDR1 and CDR2 sequences are ENHRY and SYGVKD. The CDR3 has 19 amino acids. V gave up 1 base and J gave up 5 bases; unmatched junction bases: 17. Written as DNA, the CDR3 is TGTGCCATCAGTGAGTGGGGTAGCGGGAGAGAATCAACTGTGGAGACCCAGTACTTC. It is translated as CAISEWGSGRESTVETQYF.

This clonotype was seen ten or more times. The CDR3 sequence: CASSLKVGRASYEQYF. The CDR3 nucleotides are TGTGCCAGCAGTTTAAAAGTCGGGAGGGCCTCCTACGAGCAGTACTTC. The rearrangement uses TRBV28 and TRBJ2-7; 8 positions match TRBD2. Germline trimming cut 2 bases from V and 0 bases from J; bases unmatched to any gene: 6. The CDR3 spans 16 residues. The germline V gene has CDR1 MDHEN and CDR2 SYDVKM.

Note on this clonotype: A much larger clone is a single base away; this may be a read error. The chain combines TRBV5-1 with TRBJ1-2; a weak D match, TRBD1 (5 bases). Germline V gene data show CDR1 as SGHRS and CDR2 as YFSETQ. This CDR3 spans 14 amino acids. Trimming removed 4 bases at V and 8 bases at J, with 18 bases between. In DNA, the CDR3 is TGCGCCAGCAGCCCAATAAAGGGGCGAGGAGGCTACACCTTC. Its translation is CASSPIKGRGGYTF.

This clonotype was counted ten times or more. This chain uses TRBV5-6 with TRBJ2-7, with a tentative D call TRBD1 (6 bases). This CDR3 comprises 14 residues. Deletions cut 4 bases from V and 0 bases from J, with 11 bases between. Germline V gene sequence: CDR1 SGHDT, CDR2 YYEEEE. The CDR3 sequence: CASSRRQDSYEQYF. In nucleotides, the CDR3 is TGTGCCAGCAGCCGAAGACAGGACTCCTACGAGCAGTACTTC.

The chain couples TRBV12-3 or TRBV12-4 to TRBJ2-1; D might be TRBD2 (6 bases). The germline V and J ends were trimmed by 2 bases and 10 bases, with 12 bases remaining between them. The CDR3 has 13 amino acids. The CDR3 DNA reads as TGTGCCAGCAGTTTAAATGGGGGGAACGAGCAGTTCTTC. Translated: CASSLNGGNEQFF.

This clonotype showed up many times. V usage is TRBV20-1 and J usage is TRBJ1-2; D remains unclear. V was clipped by 1 base and J by 12 bases, with 12 bases between them. The germline CDR1 and CDR2 sequences are DFQATT and SNEGSKA (reference sequence). The CDR3 runs to 11 residues. The CDR3, as DNA: TGCAGTGCTAGAGTCTGGGGAAGGGACACCTTC. Translating it yields CSARVWGRDTF.

The rearrangement links TRBV6-4 to TRBJ2-1; D perhaps matches TRBD2 (5 bases). Trimming removed 3 bases from V and 0 bases from J, with 12 bases in between. This CDR3 spans 16 amino acids. Per the germline V gene, CDR1 is MRHNA and CDR2 is SNTAGT. Here the CDR3 reads CASSERGTSSYNEQFF. DNA for the CDR3: TGTGCCAGCAGTGAACGGGGTACCAGCTCCTACAATGAGCAGTTCTTC.

This clonotype was counted many times. This chain connects TRBV29-1 to TRBJ1-1; D is uncertain. The CDR3 is 13 amino acids. In germline, CDR1 is SQVTM, CDR2 ANQGSEA. Trimming shortened V by 4 bases and J by 3 bases, and 12 bases separated the two germline ends. The CDR3 region has the DNA TGCAGCGTTGCGGTCGGGCTGGACACTGAAGCTTTCTTT. Protein: CSVAVGLDTEAFF.

In its sample, this clonotype was seen many times. The genes are TRBV12-3 or TRBV12-4 and TRBJ2-7; D gene ambiguous. The germline V and J ends were trimmed by 6 bases and 3 bases, with 15 bases remaining between them. The CDR3 sequence is 14 residues long. CDR3 bases: TGTGCCAGCAGCAAACACGACGGCAGCTACGAGCAGTACTTC. Translation: CASSKHDGSYEQYF.

This clonotype was picked up a small number of times. This may arise from a read error, as a much more abundant clone is one base away. The chain joins TRBV5-1 to TRBJ2-5; D unresolved. With 4 bases removed from V and 6 bases from J, the gap between germline ends came to 13 bases. The CDR3 contains 13 residues. CDR1 SGHRS and CDR2 YFSETQ come from the germline V gene. In DNA, the CDR3 is TGCGCCAGCAGCCCGCCAGGATCGAAGACCCAGTACTTC. Its protein is CASSPPGSKTQYF.

This clonotype was counted only a few times. The chain links TRBV6-2 or TRBV6-3 to TRBJ1-5, with TRBD1 matching 7 bases. Per germline, CDR1 MNHEY and CDR2 SVGEGT. V shed 6 bases, J shed 3 bases, and the junction held 5 bases outside the gene matches. The CDR3 consists of 14 residues. The DNA for the CDR3 is TGTGCCAGCAGAGGTGACAGGGACAATCAGCCCCAGCATTTT. Its translation: CASRGDRDNQPQHF.

This clonotype has ten or more counts. This rearrangement joins TRBV6-5 to TRBJ1-2; no definite D call. The CDR3 is 14 amino acids. Trimming took off 6 bases at V and 0 bases at J, with 11 bases between the two ends. CDR1 is MNHEY, CDR2 SVGAGI, per germline. CDR3 amino acids: CASRRGVANYGYTF. CDR3 nucleotide sequence: TGTGCCAGCAGACGCGGGGTAGCTAACTATGGCTACACCTTC.

V gene TRBV5-5 combines with J gene TRBJ1-1; 7 nucleotides line up with TRBD1. Trimming removed 5 bases from V and 6 bases from J; junction bases left unmatched: 4. CDR1 and CDR2 from the germline V gene are SGHKS and YYEKEE (reference sequence). This CDR3 comprises 12 residues. CDR3 in amino acids: CASSEGTAEAFF. CDR3 DNA: TGTGCCAGCAGTGAGGGGACAGCTGAAGCTTTCTTT.

Ten or more counts support this clonotype. The chain couples TRBV9 to TRBJ1-5; no clear D gene. V was trimmed by 0 bases and J by 6 bases, leaving 7 bases between them. Germline-derived CDR1 and CDR2 are SGDLS and YYNGEE. The CDR3 spans 13 residues. CDR3 loop: CASSVAGFQPQHF. The CDR3 region has the DNA TGTGCCAGCAGCGTAGCGGGATTTCAGCCCCAGCATTTT.

This clonotype occurred many times. This sequence joins TRBV6-5 and TRBJ2-2; D remains unclear. The V gene lost 5 bases and the J gene lost 7 bases, with 14 bases spanning the gap. Germline-derived CDR1 and CDR2 are MNHEY and SVGAGI. CDR3 length: 14 amino acids. CDR3 in DNA: TGTGCCAGCAGTGAATCGATACGGGTCGGGGAGCTGTTTTTT. Encoded protein: CASSESIRVGELFF.